This TCR beta chain was captured in a study of cytomegalovirus exposure and HLA in healthy donors. Study-level points and caveats: Some highly shared sequence variants likely arose as a pipeline artifact.

Comment on this clone: Its specificity is unknown.

The trim removed 6 bases at V and 8 bases at J, leaving 6 bases unmatched. Germline CDR1 and CDR2: SGHRS and YFSETQ. The CDR3 sequence is 12 residues long. Use of 60 Vbeta and 13 Jbeta primers characterized the PCR. Assay: immunoSEQ multiplex PCR; the TCRdb copy retains only in-frame clones and omits some. The sample lists about 170,000 clones, 80% occurring once. The J gene is TRBJ1-2, the V gene TRBV5-1; 8 bases map to TRBD1. The sequence was collected from a man aged 25-45 years in good health and CMV-seropositive. The sequencing input was PBMCs. The CDR3 here is CASTAGGGGYTF. In nucleotides, the CDR3 is TGCGCCAGCACCGCAGGGGGCGGAGGCTACACCTTC.